What follows are 32 T cell receptor beta chains derived from one specimen sequenced in a study of CD8+ T cells in alopecia areata. Sequencing relied on a cDNA template that was reverse transcribed from extracted RNA. The method was immunoSEQ multiplex PCR; TCRdb's version includes in-frame clones alone and lacks a portion of them. The data show some 170,000 clones, roughly 50% seen once. Stated treatment: oral pan-JAK inhibitor, 5-10 mg twice daily. This specimen consisted of CD4+ T cells sorted from blood, obtained around week 55, from a patient treated with tofacitinib. All receptors derive from a human donor with alopecia areata.

The chain links TRBV18 to TRBJ1-2; D gene unclear. There are 13 residues in the CDR3. The V end was cut by 3 bases, the J end by 4 bases, with 9 bases between. Per the germline V gene, CDR1 is KGHSH and CDR2 is LQKENI. The CDR3 DNA reads TGTGCCAGCTCACCGTACAGCCCCTATGGCTACACCTTC. This codes for CASSPYSPYGYTF.

The chain carries TRBV29-1 and TRBJ2-1, with a tentative D call TRBD1 (5 bases). The germline V gene has CDR1 SQVTM and CDR2 ANQGSEA. The CDR3 is 14 amino acids. Trimming left V 4 bases short and J 0 bases short, with 10 bases between. The CDR3 sequence: CSVAHRSSYNEQFF. The DNA for the CDR3 is TGCAGCGTTGCCCACAGGAGCTCCTACAATGAGCAGTTCTTC.

V gene TRBV25-1 combines with J gene TRBJ2-3; D not certain. Trimming left V 3 bases short and J 6 bases short, with 10 bases between. Per germline, CDR1 MGHDK and CDR2 SYGVNS. This CDR3 has 13 amino acids. The CDR3 spells CASSDPPSDTQYF. The CDR3 bases are TGTGCCAGCAGTGATCCTCCGTCCGATACGCAGTATTTT.

The chain is built from TRBV15 and TRBJ2-3; D is unresolved. Germline assignment: CDR1 LNHNV and CDR2 YYDKDF (reference sequence). V gave up 0 bases and J gave up 6 bases, with 4 bases separating them. This CDR3 contains 12 residues. The CDR3 region is CATSRERDTQYF. The CDR3 nucleotides read TGTGCCACCAGCAGAGAGAGGGATACGCAGTATTTT.

The CDR3 region is CASSFHGQGTDTQYF. The CDR3 bases are TGCGCCAGCAGCTTCCACGGACAGGGCACAGATACGCAGTATTTT. The chain has TRBV5-1 and TRBJ2-3; 7 bases align to TRBD1. Germline CDR1 is SGHRS and CDR2 is YFSETQ. The CDR3 length is 15 residues. With V trimmed by 2 bases and J by 1 base, 4 bases remained unmatched.

To note about this clone: This sample includes further DNA sequences coding for the same CDR3. The V and J genes are TRBV5-1 and TRBJ2-1; no clear D. CDR1 and CDR2 from the germline V gene are SGHRS and YFSETQ. This CDR3 is built from 14 residues. The ends were cut back, 0 bases at V and 2 bases at J, with 6 bases in the middle. The CDR3, as DNA: TGCGCCAGCAGCTTGGGCACAGCCTACAATGAGCAGTTCTTC. This sequence encodes CASSLGTAYNEQFF.

This chain uses TRBV28 with TRBJ2-3; the match to TRBD2 covers 10 bases. This CDR3 contains 15 residues. The germline CDR1 and CDR2 sequences are MDHEN and SYDVKM. V shed 10 bases and J 4 bases; nucleotides not matched to a gene: 11. Here the CDR3 reads CATEAGGLSADTQYF. The CDR3 region has the DNA TGTGCCACCGAAGCGGGGGGGCTTTCTGCAGATACGCAGTATTTT.

The chain is built from TRBV6-5 and TRBJ2-3; 8 bases align to TRBD1. Losses at the gene ends were 4 bases for V and 4 bases for J; bases not matched to a gene: 7. CDR3 length equals 15 residues. The germline V gene encodes CDR1 MNHEY and CDR2 SVGAGI. The CDR3 sequence: CASSFRGQGADTQYF. As DNA, the CDR3 is TGTGCCAGCAGTTTCCGAGGACAGGGAGCAGATACGCAGTATTTT.

This clone was recorded a few times. The rearrangement joins TRBV5-4 to TRBJ2-1, with 7 bases matching TRBD2. CDR1 SGHNT and CDR2 YYREEE come from the germline V gene (reference sequence). The CDR3 spans 15 residues. The V segment lost 4 bases and the J segment 4 bases; nucleotides outside the gene matches: 8. The CDR3 sequence: CASSLRLAGYNEQFF. Here the CDR3 DNA reads TGTGCCAGCAGCCTGCGACTAGCTGGGTACAATGAGCAGTTCTTC.

In this sample, this clone turned up a few times. V usage is TRBV29-1 and J usage is TRBJ1-2; TRBD1 agrees at 9 bases. CDR1 is SQVTM and CDR2 is ANQGSEA in the germline V gene. The length of the CDR3 is 18 residues. V dropped 2 bases and J dropped 3; count of bases not matched to a gene: 16. CDR3 DNA sequence: TGCAGCGTTGAACACAACAGGAAGGACAGGGGATTGTACTATGGCTACACCTTC. Translation: CSVEHNRKDRGLYYGYTF.

The rearrangement links TRBV30 to TRBJ1-5, with D unresolved. This CDR3 is built from 17 residues. CDR1 and CDR2 from the germline V gene are GTSNPN and SVGIG (reference sequence). V dropped 2 bases and J dropped 2 bases, with 19 bases sitting between them. The CDR3 protein is CAWSPTTGRIRNQPQHF. CDR3 coding DNA: TGTGCCTGGAGTCCAACAACCGGCAGGATCCGCAATCAGCCCCAGCATTTT.

V is TRBV7-9 and J is TRBJ2-5; the D gene is possibly TRBD2 (6 bases). CDR1 SEHNR and CDR2 FQNEAQ come from the germline V gene (reference sequence). This CDR3 is built from 12 residues. V was pared by 4 bases and J by 6 bases, with 9 bases between. CDR3 in amino acids: CASSSREQTQYF. CDR3 sequence (DNA): TGTGCCAGCAGCTCGCGGGAACAGACCCAGTACTTC.

This chain uses TRBV30 with TRBJ2-3; no clear D. CDR3 length: 13 amino acids. Looked up from germline, CDR1 is GTSNPN and CDR2 is SVGIG (reference sequence). Between the trimmed V and J ends, which lost 3 bases and 6 bases, there was a span of 13 bases. CDR3 sequence (DNA): TGTGCCTGGAGCCCGCCCGCCAGGGATACGCAGTATTTT. It yields the protein CAWSPPARDTQYF.

The rearrangement uses TRBV30 and TRBJ1-5, with a possible D match to TRBD1 (6 bases). The CDR3 has 13 amino acids. CDR1 and CDR2 from the germline V gene are GTSNPN and SVGIG (reference sequence). V was trimmed by 3 bases and J by 6 bases, leaving 12 bases between them. The CDR3 nucleotides read TGTGCCTGGAGCGACAGGTCTGGTCAGCCCCAGCATTTT. This translates into CAWSDRSGQPQHF.

The chain combines TRBV6-1 with TRBJ1-1; D might be TRBD1 (5 bases). Between the trimmed V and J ends, which lost 7 bases and 5 bases, there was a span of 11 bases. The CDR3 is made up of 12 amino acids. CDR1 is MNHNS and CDR2 is SASEGT in the germline V gene. The CDR3 DNA follows: TGTGCCAGCATCGGGGGTAGGACTGAAGCTTTCTTT. Translating it yields CASIGGRTEAFF.

The V gene is TRBV9, the J gene TRBJ1-6, with TRBD1 identical over 11 bases. The CDR3 has 16 amino acids. Trimming took 7 bases from V and 7 from J; bases not matched to a gene: 10. From germline, CDR1 is SGDLS and CDR2 YYNGEE. The DNA of the CDR3 is TGTGCCAGCTCCAGAGGGGGGACAGGGGGGAATTCACCCCTCCACTTT. As protein: CASSRGGTGGNSPLHF.

In its sample, this clone was seen a few times. The chain combines TRBV6-6 with TRBJ1-6; no clear D gene. V was trimmed by 8 bases and J by 12 bases, leaving 11 bases between them. The CDR3 length is 11 residues. In germline, CDR1 is MNHNY, CDR2 SVGAGI (reference sequence). This CDR3 reads CASVGSGPLHF. CDR3 coding DNA: TGTGCCAGCGTGGGTTCAGGACCCCTCCACTTT.

J is TRBJ1-2 and V is TRBV27; weak D call: TRBD1 (5 bases). V was trimmed by 4 bases and J by 6 bases, leaving 12 bases between them. There are 13 residues in the CDR3. CDR1 and CDR2 (germline): MNHEY, SMNVEV (reference sequence). CDR3 sequence: CASSSGTIDGYTF. In nucleotides, the CDR3 is TGTGCCAGCAGTTCCGGGACGATTGATGGCTACACCTTC.

The chain employs TRBV7-4 and TRBJ2-7; TRBD1 agrees at 8 bases. The V gene end was trimmed by 5 bases and the J gene end by 7 bases; junction bases not matched to a gene: 10. From germline, CDR1 is SGHVT and CDR2 SQSDAQ. This CDR3 has 14 residues. CDR3 in DNA: TGTGCCAGCAGCACCCCAGGGGGCGAGAGGGAGCAGTACTTC. Amino acids: CASSTPGGEREQYF. The whole variable domain, filled in from reference TRBV7-4 and TRBJ2-7, reads GAGVSQSPRYKVAKRGRDVALRCDSISGHVTLYWYRQTLGQGSEVLTYSQSDAQRDKSGRPSGRFSAERPERSVSTLKIQRTEQGDSAVYLCASSTPGGEREQYFGPGTRLTVT.

The chain carries TRBV10-3 and TRBJ1-5; 7 nucleotides line up with TRBD1. Germline loops: CDR1 ENHRY, CDR2 SYGVKD. V dropped 2 bases and J dropped 11; count of bases not matched to a gene: 12. The CDR3 covers 15 residues. CDR3 bases: TGTGCCATCAGTGAGGTGACAGGGACAAAGTTGACCCAGCATTTT. Protein: CAISEVTGTKLTQHF.

V is TRBV7-2 and J is TRBJ2-5, with TRBD2 matching over 11 bases. V shed 3 bases, J shed 3 bases, and the junction held 0 bases outside the gene matches. The V gene's germline CDR1 is SGHTA and CDR2 FQGNSA. CDR3 length: 14 amino acids. CDR3 amino acids: CASSLGLAEETQYF. Written as DNA, the CDR3 is TGTGCCAGCAGCTTGGGACTAGCGGAAGAGACCCAGTACTTC.

This sequence joins TRBV19 and TRBJ1-3; D not certain. Germline CDR1 and CDR2: LNHDA and SQIVND (reference sequence). The CDR3 loop spans 13 amino acids. V shed 6 bases and J shed 0 bases, with 6 bases lying between them. CDR3 sequence: CASRRYSGNTIYF. For the CDR3, the DNA is TGTGCCAGTAGACGTTACTCTGGAAACACCATATATTTT.

This clone has just a few counts. V usage is TRBV4-2 and J usage is TRBJ2-3, with 7 positions matching TRBD1. J lost 1 base, V lost 0 bases, and 4 bases had no gene match. Germline CDR1 and CDR2: LGHNA and YNFKEQ. The CDR3 contains 16 residues. This CDR3 is CASSQDTGQRTDTQYF. CDR3 bases: TGTGCCAGCAGCCAAGATACGGGACAGCGCACAGATACGCAGTATTTT.

The rearrangement uses TRBV30 and TRBJ2-6; D not certain. The V gene lost 0 bases and the J gene lost 0 bases, with 12 bases spanning the gap. The CDR3 covers 17 residues. Germline V CDR1 and CDR2: GTSNPN, SVGIG (reference sequence). This chain's CDR3 is CAWSVRLALSGANVLTF. In nucleotides, the CDR3 is TGTGCCTGGAGTGTGAGATTGGCACTCTCTGGGGCCAACGTCCTGACTTTC.

The V and J genes are TRBV4-2 and TRBJ1-2; the D is unclear. V was clipped by 0 bases and J by 9 bases, with 8 bases between them. This CDR3 comprises 12 residues. Germline CDR1 is LGHNA and CDR2 is YNFKEQ. In nucleotides, the CDR3 is TGTGCCAGCAGCCAAGACGAACTCAGCTACACCTTC. Translated: CASSQDELSYTF.

In its sample, this clone was seen a few times. V is TRBV5-5 and J is TRBJ1-4; D ambiguous. V was trimmed by 5 bases and J by 7 bases, leaving 12 bases between them. CDR1 is SGHKS and CDR2 is YYEKEE in the germline V gene (reference sequence). The CDR3 totals 13 residues. CDR3 sequence (DNA): TGTGCCAGCAGGCCAGGTGGAAGTGAAAAACTGTTTTTT. Translated, it gives CASRPGGSEKLFF.

This clone has more than one count but fewer than ten. V usage is TRBV7-2 and J usage is TRBJ2-7; 7 bases line up with TRBD1. Germline V gives CDR1 SGHTA, CDR2 FQGNSA. This CDR3 region has 16 residues. The trim removed 2 bases at V and 2 bases at J, leaving 9 bases unmatched. The CDR3 nucleotides read TGTGCCAGCAGCTTAATACAGGGGCTTTTCCCCTACGAGCAGTACTTC. Protein product: CASSLIQGLFPYEQYF.

This clone has a handful of counts. The chain joins TRBV15 to TRBJ2-1; D remains ambiguous. This CDR3 is 14 amino acids long. Trimming took off 1 base at V and 3 bases at J, with 7 bases between the two ends. Germline V gene lookup returns CDR1 LNHNV and CDR2 YYDKDF (reference sequence). The CDR3 loop is CATSRVRDYNEQFF. CDR3 DNA sequence: TGTGCCACCAGCAGAGTGAGAGACTACAATGAGCAGTTCTTC.

This clone was counted a few times. The chain is built from TRBV5-6 and TRBJ2-1; 11 bases agree with TRBD2. V was clipped by 4 bases and J by 3 bases; unmatched bases: 3. CDR3 length: 15 residues. The germline V gene has CDR1 SGHDT and CDR2 YYEEEE. CDR3 residues: CASSILAGGYNEQFF. In DNA form, the CDR3 reads TGTGCCAGCAGCATCCTAGCGGGGGGCTACAATGAGCAGTTCTTC.

The gene calls are TRBV6-6 and TRBJ2-7; 8 positions match TRBD2. Unmatched junction bases numbered 7, after V lost 8 bases and J lost 4 bases. Germline lookup yields CDR1 MNHNY and CDR2 SVGAGI (reference sequence). This CDR3 region has 13 residues. The CDR3 DNA is TGTGCCAGCCGTGGACTAGCAGAGTACGAGCAGTACTTC. The encoded protein is CASRGLAEYEQYF.

The rearrangement links TRBV6-1 to TRBJ2-2; TRBD1 might be the D (6 bases). The CDR3 runs to 15 residues. Germline V gene lookup returns CDR1 MNHNS and CDR2 SASEGT. V lost 3 bases and J 4 bases, leaving 12 bases between the germline ends. The CDR3, as DNA: TGTGCCAGCAGTGATCAGGGGTTCGGCACCGGGGAGCTGTTTTTT. It codes for CASSDQGFGTGELFF.

Worth noting for this clone: At one end the junction does not follow the germline gene, possibly because of a read error. The chain links TRBV29-1 to TRBJ1-1; D is ambiguous. This CDR3 region has 11 residues. Germline CDR1 reads SQVTM; CDR2 reads ANQGSEA. The CDR3 loop reads CSVEGYGVAFF. The CDR3 DNA reads as TGCAGCGTGGAAGGGTACGGTGTGGCTTTCTTT.